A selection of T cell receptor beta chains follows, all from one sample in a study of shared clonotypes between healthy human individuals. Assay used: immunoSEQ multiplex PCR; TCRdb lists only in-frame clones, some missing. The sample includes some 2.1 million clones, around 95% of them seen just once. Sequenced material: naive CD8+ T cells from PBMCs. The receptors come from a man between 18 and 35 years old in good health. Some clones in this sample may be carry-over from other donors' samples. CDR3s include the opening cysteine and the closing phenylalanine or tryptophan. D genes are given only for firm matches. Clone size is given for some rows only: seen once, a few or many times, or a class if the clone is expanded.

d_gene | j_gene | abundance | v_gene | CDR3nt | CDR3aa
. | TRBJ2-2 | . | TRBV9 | TGTGCCAGCAGCGAGTGGGAGGCTAGCGAGTTAACCGGGGAGCTGTTTTTT | CASSEWEASELTGELFF
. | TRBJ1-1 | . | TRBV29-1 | TGCAGCGTTGCCAACACTGAAGCTTTCTTT | CSVANTEAFF
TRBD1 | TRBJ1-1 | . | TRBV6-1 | TGTGCCAGCAGTGAGACAGGGGACACTGAAGCTTTCTTT | CASSETGDTEAFF
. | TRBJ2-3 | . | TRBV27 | TGTGCCAGCAAGACCCTGATGGGGGGAGGAGATACGCAGTATTTT | CASKTLMGGGDTQYF
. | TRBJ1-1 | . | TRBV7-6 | TGTGCCAGCAGCCGAGAGCGGGGGAACACTGAAGCTTTCTTT | CASSRERGNTEAFF
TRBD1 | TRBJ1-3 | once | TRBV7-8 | TGTGCCAGCAGCCCTAGGGGGCGGAGAGAGGCTGGAAACACCATATATTTT | CASSPRGRREAGNTIYF
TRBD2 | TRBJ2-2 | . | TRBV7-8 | TGTGCCAGCGGGAGGGCCGTAAGTGACACCGGGGAGCTGTTTTTT | CASGRAVSDTGELFF
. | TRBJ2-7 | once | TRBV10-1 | TGCGCCAGCAGTGACAGGCCCGACGAGCAGTACTTC | CASSDRPDEQYF
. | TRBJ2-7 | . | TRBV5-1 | TGCGCCAGCAGCTTGGGGGGCGGGACCTTCTACGAGCAGTACTTC | CASSLGGGTFYEQYF
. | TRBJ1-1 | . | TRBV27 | TGTGCCAGCAGTTGGGGGGGCCCGTTGAACACTGAAGCTTTCTTT | CASSWGGPLNTEAFF
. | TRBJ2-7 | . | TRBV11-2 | TGTGCCAGCAGCTTAGTACGTTTCAAGCAGTACTTC | CASSLVRFKQYF
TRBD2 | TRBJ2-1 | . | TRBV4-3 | TGCGCCAGCAGCCAAGGGGGACTAGCGGGAGATTTTTACAATGAGCAGTTCTTC | CASSQGGLAGDFYNEQFF
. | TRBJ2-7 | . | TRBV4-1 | TGCGCCAGCAGCCAAGATTGGGGGCTAGATCTAAAAACCTACGAGCAGTACTTC | CASSQDWGLDLKTYEQYF
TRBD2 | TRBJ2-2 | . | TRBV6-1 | TGTGCCAGCAGTGAAGCGCCGGGACTAGCGCTAGCGGGCGGCACCGGGGAGCTGTTTTTT | CASSEAPGLALAGGTGELFF
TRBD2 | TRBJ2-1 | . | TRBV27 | TGTGCCAGCAGTTTAAAACTAGCGGGATATTACAATGAGCAGTTCTTC | CASSLKLAGYYNEQFF
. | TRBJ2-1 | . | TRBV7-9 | TGTGCCAGCATCCCGCAGGGGAGGCAGGACAATGAGCAGTTCTTC | CASIPQGRQDNEQFF
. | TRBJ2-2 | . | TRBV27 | TGTGCCAGCAGCCCCGAGAGGGCCGGGGAGCTGTTTTTT | CASSPERAGELFF
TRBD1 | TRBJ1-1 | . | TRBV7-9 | TGTGCCAGCACCCAGGACAGGGGCGCTGAAGCTTTCTTT | CASTQDRGAEAFF
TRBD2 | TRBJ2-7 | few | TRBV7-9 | TGTGCCAGCAGCTCTAGCGGGAACGAGCAGTACTTC | CASSSSGNEQYF
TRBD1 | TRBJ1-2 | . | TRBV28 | TGTGCCAGCACCATAACTAGGAGACGGACAGGGGAAAACTATGGCTACACCTTC | CASTITRRRTGENYGYTF
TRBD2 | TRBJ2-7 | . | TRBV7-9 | TGTGCCAGCAGCTCCACACGCGGGACTAGCGACACTTCCTACGAGCAGTACTTC | CASSSTRGTSDTSYEQYF